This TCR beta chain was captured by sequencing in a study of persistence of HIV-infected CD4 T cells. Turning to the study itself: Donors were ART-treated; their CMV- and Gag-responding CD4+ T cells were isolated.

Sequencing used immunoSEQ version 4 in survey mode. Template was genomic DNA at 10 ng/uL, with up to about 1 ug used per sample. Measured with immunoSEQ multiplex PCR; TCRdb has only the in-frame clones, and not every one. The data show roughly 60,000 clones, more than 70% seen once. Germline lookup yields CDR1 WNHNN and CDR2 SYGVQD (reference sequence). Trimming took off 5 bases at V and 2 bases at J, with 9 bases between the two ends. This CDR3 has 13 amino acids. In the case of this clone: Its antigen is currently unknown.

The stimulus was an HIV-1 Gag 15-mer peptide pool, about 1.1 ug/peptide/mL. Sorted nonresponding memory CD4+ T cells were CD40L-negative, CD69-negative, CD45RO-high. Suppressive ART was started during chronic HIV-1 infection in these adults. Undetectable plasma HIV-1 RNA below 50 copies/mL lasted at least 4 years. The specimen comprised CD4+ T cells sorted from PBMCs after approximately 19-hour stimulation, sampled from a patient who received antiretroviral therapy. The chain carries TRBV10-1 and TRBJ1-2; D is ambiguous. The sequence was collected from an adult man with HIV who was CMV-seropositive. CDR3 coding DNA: TGCGCCAGCAGTAGCAGCAGGAACTATGGCTACACCTTC. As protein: CASSSSRNYGYTF.